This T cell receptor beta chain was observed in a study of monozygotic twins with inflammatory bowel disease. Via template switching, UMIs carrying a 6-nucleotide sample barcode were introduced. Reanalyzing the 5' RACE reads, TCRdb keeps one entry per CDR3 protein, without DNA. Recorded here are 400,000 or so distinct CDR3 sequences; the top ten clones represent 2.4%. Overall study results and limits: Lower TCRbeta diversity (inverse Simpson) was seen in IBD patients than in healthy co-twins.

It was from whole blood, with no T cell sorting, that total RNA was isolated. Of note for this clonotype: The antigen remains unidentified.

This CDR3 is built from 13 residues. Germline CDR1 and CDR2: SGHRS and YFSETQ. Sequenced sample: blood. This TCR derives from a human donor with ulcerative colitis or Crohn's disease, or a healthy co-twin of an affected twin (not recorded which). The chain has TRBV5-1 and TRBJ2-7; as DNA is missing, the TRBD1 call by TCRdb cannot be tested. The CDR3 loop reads CASSPGQRFEQYF.